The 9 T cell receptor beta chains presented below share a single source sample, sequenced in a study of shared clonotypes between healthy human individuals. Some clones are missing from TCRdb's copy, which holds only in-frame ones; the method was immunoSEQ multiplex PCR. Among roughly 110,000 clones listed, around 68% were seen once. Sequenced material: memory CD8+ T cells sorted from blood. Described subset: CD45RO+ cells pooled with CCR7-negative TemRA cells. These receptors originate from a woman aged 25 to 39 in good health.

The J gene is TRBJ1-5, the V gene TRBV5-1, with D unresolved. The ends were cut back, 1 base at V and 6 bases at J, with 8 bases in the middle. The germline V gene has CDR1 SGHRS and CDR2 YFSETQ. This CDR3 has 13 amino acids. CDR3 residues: CASSLRGSQPQHF. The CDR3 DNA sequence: TGCGCCAGCAGCTTGAGAGGGAGTCAGCCCCAGCATTTT.

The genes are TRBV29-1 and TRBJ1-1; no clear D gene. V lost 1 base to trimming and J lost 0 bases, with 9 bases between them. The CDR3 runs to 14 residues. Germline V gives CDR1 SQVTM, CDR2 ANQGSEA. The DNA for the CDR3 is TGCAGCGTTGAAGGGGCAAACATGAACACTGAAGCTTTCTTT. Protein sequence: CSVEGANMNTEAFF.

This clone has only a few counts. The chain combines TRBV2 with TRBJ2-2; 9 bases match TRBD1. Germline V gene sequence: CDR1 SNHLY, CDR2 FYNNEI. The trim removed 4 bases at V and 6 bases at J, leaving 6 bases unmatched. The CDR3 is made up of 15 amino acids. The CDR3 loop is CASSVQGAGAGELFF. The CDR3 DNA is TGTGCCAGCAGTGTACAGGGGGCAGGAGCCGGGGAGCTGTTTTTT.

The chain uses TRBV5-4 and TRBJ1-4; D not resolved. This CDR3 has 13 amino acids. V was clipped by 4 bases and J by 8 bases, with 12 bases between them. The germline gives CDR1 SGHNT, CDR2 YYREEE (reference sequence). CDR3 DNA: TGTGCCAGCAGCCCCGAGAGCTCCGAAAAACTGTTTTTT. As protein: CASSPESSEKLFF.

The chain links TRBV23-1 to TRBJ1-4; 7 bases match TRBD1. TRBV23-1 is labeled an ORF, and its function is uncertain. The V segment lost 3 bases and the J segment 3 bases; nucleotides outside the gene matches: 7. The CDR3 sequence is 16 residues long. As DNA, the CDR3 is TGCGCCAGCAGTCACCCAGGGAGGGGGCCTAATGAAAAACTGTTTTTT. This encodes CASSHPGRGPNEKLFF.

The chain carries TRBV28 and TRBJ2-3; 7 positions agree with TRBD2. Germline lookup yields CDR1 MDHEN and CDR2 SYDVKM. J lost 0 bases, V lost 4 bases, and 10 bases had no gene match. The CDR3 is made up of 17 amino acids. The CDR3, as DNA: TGTGCCAGCAGTTCCGGCGGGAGTTTTTCTAGCACAGATACGCAGTATTTT. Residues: CASSSGGSFSSTDTQYF. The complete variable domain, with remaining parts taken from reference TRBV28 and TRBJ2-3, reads DVKVTQSSRYLVKRTGEKVFLECVQDMDHENMFWYRQDPGLGLRLIYFSYDVKMKEKGDIPEGYSVSREKKERFSLILESASTNQTSMYLCASSSGGSFSSTDTQYFGPGTRLTVL.

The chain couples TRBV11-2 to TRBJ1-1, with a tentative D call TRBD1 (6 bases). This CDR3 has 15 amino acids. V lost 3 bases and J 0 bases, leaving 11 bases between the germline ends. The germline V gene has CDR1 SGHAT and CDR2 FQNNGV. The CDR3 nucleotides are TGTGCCAGCAGCTTCTCCAGGGGCTTGAACACTGAAGCTTTCTTT. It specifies CASSFSRGLNTEAFF.

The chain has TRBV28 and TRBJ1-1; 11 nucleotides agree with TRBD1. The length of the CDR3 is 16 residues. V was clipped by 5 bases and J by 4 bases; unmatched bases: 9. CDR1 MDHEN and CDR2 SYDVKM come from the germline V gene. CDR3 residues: CASSLRTGGWVTEAFF. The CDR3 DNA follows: TGTGCCAGCAGTCTCAGGACAGGGGGCTGGGTCACTGAAGCTTTCTTT.

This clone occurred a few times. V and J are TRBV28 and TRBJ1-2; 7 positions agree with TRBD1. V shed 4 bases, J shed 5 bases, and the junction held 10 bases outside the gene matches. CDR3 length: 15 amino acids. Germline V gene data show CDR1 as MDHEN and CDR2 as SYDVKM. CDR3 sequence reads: CASSSLDRARYGYTF. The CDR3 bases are TGTGCCAGCAGTTCCCTAGACAGGGCAAGGTATGGCTACACCTTC.